The source of this TCR beta chain is a study of neurological immune-mediated disorders (dated by TCRdb to 2018 to 2020). Broadly, across the study: Among the approximately 34 multiple sclerosis patients, relapsing-remitting MS accounted for around 30 and secondary progressive MS accounted for 3. The cohort was made up of about 65 subjects, consisting of 15 or so HAM/TSP patients, some 34 multiple sclerosis patients and approximately 20 healthy controls. Peripheral blood TCR-beta repertoires from HTLV-I-associated myelopathy (HAM/TSP) patients, multiple sclerosis patients and healthy controls were compared by UMI-based sequencing. The 90 to 120 TCR-beta libraries covered PBMC samples along with longitudinal samples, technical triplicates, and paired sorted CD4+ and CD8+ T-cell subsets. What the research found in general, with its limitations: The MS cluster was not associated with any clinical or MRI features, and the authors stated that larger cohorts are needed. Phylogenetic analysis grouped repertoires from 18 of 34 MS patients into a cluster of related CDR3 sequences, suggesting a possible repertoire-level signature. The highest TCR clonal expansion was observed in HAM/TSP patients, whereas the lowest was observed in MS patients, even when compared with healthy controls. Expanded clones from different subjects shared no identical CDR3 amino acid sequences, which suggests that TCR-beta repertoires were private in all groups.

This clonotype was seen at least ten times. Its antigen remains unidentified. The record has no base qualities; no much larger clone is one base away. For the unsorted PBMC libraries, 2 million PBMCs were stored in RNAlater at -80 degrees C until RNA extraction and were used to generate the libraries. Multiple sclerosis patients were enrolled in a US clinical protocol evaluating disease progression by magnetic resonance imaging. Peripheral blood was subjected to Ficoll-Hypaque density gradient centrifugation to isolate PBMCs, which were then cryopreserved in liquid nitrogen. CDR1 and CDR2 (SGHTA, FQGNSA) derive from the germline V gene. Counted from cysteine to phenylalanine, this CDR3 has 15 amino acids. The only DNA kept is the CDR3, 45 bases in frame from the first base. V is cut by 6 bases and J by 3 bases, and the space between the germline ends is 14 bases. To synthesize cDNA, template-switch 5'RACE was performed with a primer carrying a 10-nucleotide random unique molecular identifier so that each TCR transcript was tagged. Each sequencing run produced over 160 million TCR-beta sequences covering 15-18 subjects. The RNeasy kit was used for extraction of total RNA. The KAPA Real-time Library Amplification kit was used to amplify TCR-beta VDJ regions with primers for the TCR constant region and the 5'RACE anchor. A first PCR added sample indexes and Illumina adaptors, after which a second PCR increased the library yield. After Ampure bead purification, the TCR product of roughly 650 bp was size-selected on a 2% E-gel SizeSelection system. Library quality was checked on a Bioanalyzer, concentration was measured with Qubit, and libraries were quantified with the Kapa Library Quantification kit before pooling. Paired-end 2 x 150 bp sequencing of the libraries was performed on an Illumina HiSeq 2500. To increase sequence diversity, roughly 24-31% phiX was spiked into each library pool. On the authors' methods: The quality-filtered reads were processed with the UMI-based MiGEC pipeline, whose error correction step removed more than 85% of the raw TCR sequences. VDJ genes were aligned to IMGT germline references, and clonotypes were defined by unique CDR3 amino acid sequence plus V-J genes. Clonal expansion, Shannon diversity and CDR3 relatedness were evaluated with VDJtools (CalcPairwiseDistances, ClusterSamples), while phylogenetic trees were built in CLCbio workbench. A clone was classed as expanded if it had 8 or more unique UMIs, a cutoff based on coefficient-of-variation modelling across technical triplicates. Using fastp trimming at Q25 and MiXCR clonotype assembly, TCRdb reanalyzed the public sequencing data and kept in-frame beta chains. Entries are consolidated by CDR3 protein sequence, retaining the most common genes and DNA. The V and J calls come from TCRdb's annotation, not from the publication. In this sample the table shows under 70,000 distinct CDR3 sequences, roughly 3.5% of which occur a single time. Under 3.5% of the sample is taken by the ten largest.

The sequence is built from TRBV7-2 and TRBJ2-2; the D assignment is uncertain and may be TRBD1 or TRBD2, with 7 bases supporting each. The source is a woman in her twenties or thirties with multiple sclerosis. Material for sequencing was PBMCs. The DNA sequence follows: TGTGCCAGCAGACGACAGGGAGGGGACACCGGGGAGCTGTTTTTT. Its protein product is CASRRQGGDTGELFF.